These 5 T cell receptor beta chains were sequenced from one sample in a study of tumor-infiltrating lymphocytes in localized non-small cell lung cancer. Libraries were prepared by immunoSEQ multiplex PCR; TCRdb keeps only in-frame clonotypes and omits some of them. Here the sample spans some 17,000 clones, more than 60% being singletons. Sequencing input: lung tumor tissue. The receptors were gathered from a human donor with non-small cell lung cancer.

The chain employs TRBV10-3 and TRBJ2-2; D is unresolved. CDR3 length equals 12 residues. Looked up from germline, CDR1 is ENHRY and CDR2 is SYGVKD. The V and J ends lost 4 bases and 9 bases respectively, with 9 bases between them. The CDR3 bases are TGTGCCATCAGTGTGGGCCGCCGGGAGCTGTTTTTT. Protein product: CAISVGRRELFF.

The chain combines TRBV5-1 with TRBJ1-1; D remains unclear. Germline V gives CDR1 SGHRS, CDR2 YFSETQ. The CDR3 extends over 14 amino acids. V gave up 2 bases and J gave up 0 bases, with 8 bases separating them. The CDR3 region is CASSFSDMNTEAFF. The CDR3 DNA follows: TGCGCCAGCAGCTTTTCAGACATGAACACTGAAGCTTTCTTT.

The chain joins TRBV4-1 to TRBJ2-5; D uncertain. Germline assignment: CDR1 MGHRA and CDR2 YSYEKL. The CDR3 totals 11 residues. Trimming took 3 bases from V and 7 from J, leaving 6 bases between them. The CDR3 DNA follows: TGCGCCAGCAGCCAGGGGATGACCCAGTACTTC. Its translation is CASSQGMTQYF.

The chain employs TRBV11-2 and TRBJ1-1; unclear D gene. Germline V lookup: CDR1 SGHAT, CDR2 FQNNGV. This CDR3 comprises 12 residues. CDR3 sequence (DNA): TGTTATAGGGTTTCCATGAACACTGAAGCTTTCTTT. Translation: CYRVSMNTEAFF.

The chain combines TRBV19 with TRBJ1-5; 7 bases match TRBD1. CDR1 and CDR2 (germline): LNHDA, SQIVND (reference sequence). The CDR3 contains 16 residues. V was clipped by 3 bases and J by 1 base; unmatched bases: 6. This CDR3 is CASSILGTVSNQPQHF. The CDR3, as DNA: TGTGCCAGTAGTATTTTGGGGACAGTGAGCAATCAGCCCCAGCATTTT.